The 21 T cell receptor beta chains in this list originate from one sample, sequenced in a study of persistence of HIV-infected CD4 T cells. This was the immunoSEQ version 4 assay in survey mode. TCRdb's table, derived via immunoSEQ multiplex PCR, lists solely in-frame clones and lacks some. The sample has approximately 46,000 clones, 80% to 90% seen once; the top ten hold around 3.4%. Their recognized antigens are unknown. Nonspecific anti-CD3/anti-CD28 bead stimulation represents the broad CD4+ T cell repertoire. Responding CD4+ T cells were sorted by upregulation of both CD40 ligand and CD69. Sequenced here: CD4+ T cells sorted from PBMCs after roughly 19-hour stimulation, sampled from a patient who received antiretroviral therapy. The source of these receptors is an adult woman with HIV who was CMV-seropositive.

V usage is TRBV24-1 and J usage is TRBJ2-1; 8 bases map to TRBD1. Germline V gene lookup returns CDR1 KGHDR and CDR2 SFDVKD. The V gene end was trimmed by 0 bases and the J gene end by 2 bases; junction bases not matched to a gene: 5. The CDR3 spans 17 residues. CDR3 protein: CATSDLLQGAAYNEQFF. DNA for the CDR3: TGTGCCACCAGTGATTTGCTTCAGGGGGCGGCCTACAATGAGCAGTTCTTC.

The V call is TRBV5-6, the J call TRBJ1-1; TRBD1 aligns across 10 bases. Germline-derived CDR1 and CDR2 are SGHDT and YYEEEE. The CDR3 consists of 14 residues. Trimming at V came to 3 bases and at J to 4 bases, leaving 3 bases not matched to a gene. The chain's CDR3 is CASSSTGGVTEAFF. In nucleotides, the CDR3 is TGTGCCAGCAGCTCGACAGGGGGCGTCACTGAAGCTTTCTTT. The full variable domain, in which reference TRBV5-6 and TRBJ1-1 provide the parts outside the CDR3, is DAGVTQSPTHLIKTRGQQVTLRCSPKSGHDTVSWYQQALGQGPQFIFQYYEEEERQRGNFPDRFSGHQFPNYSSELNVNALLLGDSALYLCASSSTGGVTEAFFGQGTRLTVV.

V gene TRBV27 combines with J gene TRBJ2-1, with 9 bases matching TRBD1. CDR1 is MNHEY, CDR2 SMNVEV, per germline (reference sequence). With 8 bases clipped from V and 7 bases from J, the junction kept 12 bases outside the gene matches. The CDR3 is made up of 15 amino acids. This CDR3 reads CASRRTGVTPNEQFF. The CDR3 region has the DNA TGTGCCAGCCGTAGGACAGGGGTAACCCCTAATGAGCAGTTCTTC.

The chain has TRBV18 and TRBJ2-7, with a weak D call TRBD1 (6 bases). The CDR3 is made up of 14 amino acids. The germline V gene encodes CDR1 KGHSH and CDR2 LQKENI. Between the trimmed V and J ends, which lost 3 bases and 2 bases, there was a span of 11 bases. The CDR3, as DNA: TGTGCCAGCTCACCGACAGGTCTTCCCTACGAGCAGTACTTC. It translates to CASSPTGLPYEQYF.

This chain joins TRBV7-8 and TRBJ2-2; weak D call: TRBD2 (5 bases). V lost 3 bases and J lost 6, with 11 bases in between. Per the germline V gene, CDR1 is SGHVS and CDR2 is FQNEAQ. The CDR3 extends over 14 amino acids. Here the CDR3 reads CASSLAEGPGELFF. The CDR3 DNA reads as TGTGCCAGCAGCTTGGCCGAGGGCCCCGGGGAGCTGTTTTTT.

The CDR3 here is CAARRTETIYEQYF. In nucleotides, the CDR3 is TGTGCCGCTCGGCGGACAGAGACCATCTACGAGCAGTACTTC. The chain has TRBV2 and TRBJ2-7; maybe TRBD1 (6 bases). Germline assignment: CDR1 SNHLY and CDR2 FYNNEI. V lost 11 bases and J lost 3, with 20 bases in between. The CDR3 covers 14 residues. The full variable domain, its missing parts supplied by reference TRBV2 and TRBJ2-7, is EPEVTQTPSHQVTQMGQEVILRCVPISNHLYFYWYRQILGQKVEFLVSFYNNEISEKSEIFDDQFSVERPDGSNFTLKIRSTKLEDSAMYFCAARRTETIYEQYFGPGTRLTVT.

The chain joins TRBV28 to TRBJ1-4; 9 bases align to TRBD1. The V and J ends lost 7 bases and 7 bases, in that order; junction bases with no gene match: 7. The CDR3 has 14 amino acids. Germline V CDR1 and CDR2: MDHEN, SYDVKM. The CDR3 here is CASTGTGYTEKLFF. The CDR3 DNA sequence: TGTGCCAGCACCGGGACAGGGTATACTGAAAAACTGTTTTTT.

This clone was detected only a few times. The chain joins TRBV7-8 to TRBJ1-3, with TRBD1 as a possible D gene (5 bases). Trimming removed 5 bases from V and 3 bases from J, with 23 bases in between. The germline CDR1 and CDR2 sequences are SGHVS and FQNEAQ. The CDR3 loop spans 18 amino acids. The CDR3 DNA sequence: TGTGCCAGCAGCCCACGCCCGGGACTCCGAATGGGTGGAAACACCATATATTTT. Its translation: CASSPRPGLRMGGNTIYF.

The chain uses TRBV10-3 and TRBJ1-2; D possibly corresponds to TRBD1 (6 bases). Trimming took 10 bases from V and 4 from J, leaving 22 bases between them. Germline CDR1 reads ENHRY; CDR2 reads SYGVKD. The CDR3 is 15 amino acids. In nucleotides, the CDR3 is TGTGCCACCAAGGGAGACAGGTCCCCAACCTATGGCTACACCTTC. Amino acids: CATKGDRSPTYGYTF.

The CDR3 region is CASSQASEAFF. The CDR3 nucleotides read TGTGCCAGCAGCCAAGCTTCTGAAGCTTTCTTT. The rearrangement joins TRBV3-1 (or the pseudogene TRBV3-2) to TRBJ1-1, with D unclear. V was pared by 1 base and J by 6 bases, with 3 bases between. The CDR3 covers 11 residues. Germline CDR1 and CDR2: LGHDT and YNNKEL (reference sequence).

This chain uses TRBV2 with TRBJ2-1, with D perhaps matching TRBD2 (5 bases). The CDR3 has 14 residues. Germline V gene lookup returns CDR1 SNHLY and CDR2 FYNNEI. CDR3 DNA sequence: TGTGCTATCAGGAGGTTTAGCTCCTACAATGAGCAGTTCTTC. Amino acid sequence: CAIRRFSSYNEQFF.

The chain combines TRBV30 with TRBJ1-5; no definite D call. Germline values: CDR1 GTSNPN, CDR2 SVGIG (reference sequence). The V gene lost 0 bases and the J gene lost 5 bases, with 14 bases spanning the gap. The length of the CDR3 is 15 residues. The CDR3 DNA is TGTGCCTGGAGTGTATCCAGGTATCTGGATCAGCCCCAGCATTTT. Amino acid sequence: CAWSVSRYLDQPQHF.

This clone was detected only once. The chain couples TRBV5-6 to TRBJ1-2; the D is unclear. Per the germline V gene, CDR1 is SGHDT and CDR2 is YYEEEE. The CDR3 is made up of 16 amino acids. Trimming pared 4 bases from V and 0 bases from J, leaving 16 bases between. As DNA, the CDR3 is TGTGCCAGCAGCATAATATACAGCACCACTAACTATGGCTACACCTTC. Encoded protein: CASSIIYSTTNYGYTF.

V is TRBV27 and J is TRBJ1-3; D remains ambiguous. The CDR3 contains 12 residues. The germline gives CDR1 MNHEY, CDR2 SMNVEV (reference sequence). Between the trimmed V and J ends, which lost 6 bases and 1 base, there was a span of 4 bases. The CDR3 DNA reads TGTGCCAGCAGGGGTTCTGGAAACACCATATATTTT. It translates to CASRGSGNTIYF.

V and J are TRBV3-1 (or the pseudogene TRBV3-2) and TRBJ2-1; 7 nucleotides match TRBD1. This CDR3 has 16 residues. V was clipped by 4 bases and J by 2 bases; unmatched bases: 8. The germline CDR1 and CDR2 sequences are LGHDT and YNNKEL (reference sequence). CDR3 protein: CASSPLTGLAYNEQFF. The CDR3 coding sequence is TGTGCCAGCAGCCCCTTGACAGGGCTTGCCTACAATGAGCAGTTCTTC.

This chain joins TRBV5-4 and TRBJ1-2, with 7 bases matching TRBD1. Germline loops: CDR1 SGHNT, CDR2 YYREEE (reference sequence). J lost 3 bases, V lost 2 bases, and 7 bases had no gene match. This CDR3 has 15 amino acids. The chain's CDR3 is CASSFNRGGYYGYTF. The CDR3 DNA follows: TGTGCCAGCAGCTTCAATCGAGGGGGCTACTATGGCTACACCTTC. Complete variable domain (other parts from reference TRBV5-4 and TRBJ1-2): ETGVTQSPTHLIKTRGQQVTLRCSSQSGHNTVSWYQQALGQGPQFIFQYYREEENGRGNFPPRFSGLQFPNYSSELNVNALELDDSALYLCASSFNRGGYYGYTFGSGTRLTVV.

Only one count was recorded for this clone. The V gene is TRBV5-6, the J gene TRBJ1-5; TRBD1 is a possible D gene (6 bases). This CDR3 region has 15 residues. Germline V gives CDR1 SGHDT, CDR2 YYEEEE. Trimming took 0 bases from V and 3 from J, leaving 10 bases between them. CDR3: CASSLGDIPNQPQHF. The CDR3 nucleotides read TGTGCCAGCAGCTTGGGGGACATACCCAATCAGCCCCAGCATTTT.

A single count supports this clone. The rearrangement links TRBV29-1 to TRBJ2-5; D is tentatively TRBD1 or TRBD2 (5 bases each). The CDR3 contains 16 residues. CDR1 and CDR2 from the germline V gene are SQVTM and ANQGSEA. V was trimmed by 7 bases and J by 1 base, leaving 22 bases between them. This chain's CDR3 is CSAPPPPGRTQETQYF. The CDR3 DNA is TGCAGCGCCCCTCCCCCCCCGGGACGCACCCAAGAGACCCAGTACTTC. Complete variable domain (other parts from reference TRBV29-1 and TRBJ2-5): SAVISQKPSRDICQRGTSLTIQCQVDSQVTMMFWYRQQPGQSLTLIATANQGSEATYESGFVIDKFPISRPNLTFSTLTVSNMSPEDSSIYLCSAPPPPGRTQETQYFGPGTRLLVL.

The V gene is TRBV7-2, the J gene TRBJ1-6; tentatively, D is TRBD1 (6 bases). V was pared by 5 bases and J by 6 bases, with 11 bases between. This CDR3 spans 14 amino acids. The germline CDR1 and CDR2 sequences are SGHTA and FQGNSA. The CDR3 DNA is TGTGCCAGCAGCATACAGGGTTTTAATTCACCCCTCCACTTT. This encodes CASSIQGFNSPLHF. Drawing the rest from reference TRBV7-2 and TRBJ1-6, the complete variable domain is GAGVSQSPSNKVTEKGKDVELRCDPISGHTALYWYRQSLGQGLEFLIYFQGNSAPDKSGLPSDRFSAERTGGSVSTLTIQRTQQEDSAVYLCASSIQGFNSPLHFGNGTRLTVT.

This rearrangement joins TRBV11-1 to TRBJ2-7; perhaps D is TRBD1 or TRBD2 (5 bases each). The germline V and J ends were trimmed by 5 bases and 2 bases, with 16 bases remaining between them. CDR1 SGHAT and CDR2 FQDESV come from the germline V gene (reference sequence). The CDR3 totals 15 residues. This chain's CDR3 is CASSDYRSGTYEQYF. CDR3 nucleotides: TGTGCCAGCAGCGACTACAGATCAGGGACCTACGAGCAGTACTTC.

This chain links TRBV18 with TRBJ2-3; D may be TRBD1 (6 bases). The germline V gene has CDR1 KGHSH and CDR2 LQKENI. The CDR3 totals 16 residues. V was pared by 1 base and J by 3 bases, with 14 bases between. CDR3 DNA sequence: TGTGCCAGCTCACCACAAGGCGCAGGGGTGACAGATACGCAGTATTTT. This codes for CASSPQGAGVTDTQYF.